A single T cell receptor beta chain is shown here with its context. Clones were sequenced by immunoSEQ multiplex PCR, and TCRdb holds only the in-frame ones, with some missing. In the table there are about 160,000 clones, around nine tenths of which are singletons. The data stem from a study of blood T cell repertoires in COVID-19. Study context: In each case, the material was cDNA or gDNA derived from T cells, B-cell-depleted T cells, or PBMCs.

Germline V lookup: CDR1 MNHNS, CDR2 SASEGT. The length of the CDR3 is 15 residues. V trimming: 5 bases; J trimming: 3 bases; junction bases outside the gene matches: 5. The clonotype comes from a man aged 55 to 70 with active or convalescent COVID-19. The chain couples TRBV6-1 to TRBJ1-5; 9 bases line up with TRBD1. Specimen: peripheral blood. CDR3 DNA sequence: TGTGCCAGCAGTACCGGGACAGGGTACAATCAGCCCCAGCATTTT. Its translation: CASSTGTGYNQPQHF.